The rows below give T cell receptor beta chains drawn from one sample of a study of cytomegalovirus exposure and HLA in healthy donors. This table comes from immunoSEQ multiplex PCR, and its TCRdb copy is limited to in-frame clones, with some not included. Its listing shows approximately 110,000 clones. The sequencing input was PBMCs. Every receptor here comes from a man aged 25-45 years in good health and CMV-seronegative. The CDR3 runs from the conserved cysteine through the conserved F or W. D genes are given only for firm matches.

>TRBJ2-1|TRBD2|TRBV30
CAWSLRTSGGHRNGQFF
TGTGCCTGGAGTCTCCGGACTAGCGGGGGCCATCGTAATGGGCAGTTCTTC
>TRBJ2-3|TRBD2|TRBV7-2
CASRSGAVDTQYF
TGTGCCAGCAGGAGCGGGGCCGTAGATACGCAGTATTTT
>TRBJ2-5|TRBD2|TRBV2
CASRGLAGATNQETQYF
TGTGCCAGCAGGGGACTAGCGGGGGCGACTAACCAAGAGACCCAGTACTTC
>TRBJ2-5|TRBD1|TRBV13
CASSLRQGQETQYF
TGTGCCAGCAGCTTAAGACAGGGGCAAGAGACCCAGTACTTC
>TRBJ2-7|TRBD1|TRBV6-5
CASTDLLGQGKYF
TGTGCCAGCACCGATTTACTGGGACAGGGGAAGTACTTC
>TRBJ2-7|NA|TRBV7-2
CASSPVWGDEQYF
TGTGCCAGCAGCCCAGTTTGGGGGGACGAGCAGTACTTC
>TRBJ2-1|TRBD2|TRBV6-5
CASSYGGGGSEQFF
TGTGCCAGCAGTTACGGCGGGGGGGGGAGTGAGCAGTTCTTC
>TRBJ2-1|TRBD2|TRBV18
CASSTLLAGSSYNEQFF
TGTGCCAGCTCAACCTTACTAGCGGGGAGCTCCTACAATGAGCAGTTCTTC
>TRBJ2-7|NA|TRBV10-3
CAISESGPSSYEQYF
TGTGCCATCAGTGAGTCGGGCCCGAGCTCCTACGAGCAGTACTTC
>TRBJ2-1|TRBD2|TRBV5-1
CASSSGGGSPSYNEQFF
TGCGCCAGCAGCTCGGGCGGGGGGTCCCCTTCCTACAATGAGCAGTTCTTC
>TRBJ1-1|NA|TRBV28
CASSSRGTGGTEAFF
TGTGCCAGCAGCTCCCGAGGCACTGGAGGCACTGAAGCTTTCTTT
>TRBJ2-7|NA|TRBV7-9
CASSLVSLFDSSSYEQYF
TGTGCCAGCAGCTTAGTCTCCCTTTTCGACAGCAGTTCCTACGAGCAGTACTTC
>TRBJ1-3|NA|TRBV4-3
CASSQDVTAISGNTIYF
TGCGCCAGCAGCCAAGATGTGACAGCCATCTCTGGAAACACCATATATTTT
>TRBJ2-7|NA|TRBV19
CASSIGVLDGEQYF
TGTGCCAGTAGTATCGGGGTTTTAGACGGCGAGCAGTACTTC
>TRBJ2-7|NA|TRBV18
CASSPEEYEQYF
TGTGCCAGCTCACCAGAGGAGTACGAGCAGTACTTC
>TRBJ2-2|NA|TRBV5-4
CASRGTPNTGELFF
TGTGCCAGCAGGGGGACTCCGAACACCGGGGAGCTGTTTTTT
>TRBJ1-2|TRBD1|TRBV19
CASSSRTGGGGNGYTF
TGTGCCAGTAGTAGCCGGACAGGGGGCGGCGGAAATGGCTACACCTTC
>TRBJ2-3|TRBD2|TRBV28
CASSLASSGGWDTQYF
TGTGCCAGCAGTTTAGCGAGTAGCGGGGGCTGGGATACGCAGTATTTT
>TRBJ2-1|TRBD2|TRBV7-2
CASSARTSGGVVEQFF
TGTGCCAGCAGCGCTCGGACTAGCGGGGGGGTGGTTGAGCAGTTCTTC
>TRBJ2-3|TRBD1|TRBV5-6
CASSPPRTGFTDTQYF
TGTGCCAGCAGTCCCCCCAGGACAGGGTTCACAGATACGCAGTATTTT
>TRBJ1-4|NA|TRBV27
CASSFGGPSNEKLFF
TGTGCCAGCAGTTTCGGGGGGCCATCTAATGAAAAACTGTTTTTT
>TRBJ1-3|NA|TRBV2
CASSEQGRGNTIYF
TGTGCCAGCAGTGAACAGGGGCGGGGAAACACCATATATTTT
>TRBJ2-7|TRBD2|TRBV9
CASSVGLAGGVYEQYF
TGTGCCAGCAGCGTAGGACTAGCGGGGGGAGTATACGAGCAGTACTTC
>TRBJ1-5|TRBD1|TRBV19
CASSPRDRGRLQPQHF
TGTGCCAGTAGTCCCAGAGACAGGGGTCGATTGCAGCCCCAGCATTTT
>TRBJ2-7|TRBD2|TRBV5-1
CASGPGGTIYEQYF
TGCGCCAGCGGGCCGGGGGGGACAATTTACGAGCAGTACTTC
>TRBJ1-2|NA|TRBV5-6
CASTFRGNYGYTF
TGTGCCAGCACCTTCAGGGGCAACTATGGCTACACCTTC
>TRBJ2-7|NA|TRBV5-5
CARRIPGLRCEQYF
TGTGCCAGGAGAATCCCGGGACTCCGTTGTGAGCAGTACTTC
>TRBJ2-1|TRBD2|TRBV9
CASSVGLELAIKFF
TGTGCCAGCAGCGTAGGGTTAGAACTAGCGATAAAGTTCTTC
>TRBJ1-2|TRBD1|TRBV5-4
CASSPGATGVVNGYTF
TGTGCCAGCAGCCCTGGGGCGACAGGGGTCGTCAATGGCTACACCTTC
>TRBJ1-3|NA|TRBV19
CASILIGGGRSGNTIYF
TGTGCCAGTATCCTTATAGGCGGCGGCAGATCTGGAAACACCATATATTTT
>TRBJ1-2|NA|TRBV6-5
CASSSGANYGYTF
TGTGCCAGCAGTTCCGGAGCTAACTATGGCTACACCTTC
>TRBJ2-5|NA|TRBV11-3
CASSLAGQGFQTQYF
TGTGCCAGCAGCTTAGCTGGGCAGGGGTTTCAGACCCAGTACTTC
>TRBJ2-1|NA|TRBV7-6
CASSPRRPNEQFF
TGTGCCAGCAGCCCCCGGCGGCCCAATGAGCAGTTCTTC
>TRBJ2-7|NA|TRBV4-3
CASSQEPDRRYEQYF
TGCGCCAGCAGCCAAGAACCCGACAGGAGGTACGAGCAGTACTTC
>TRBJ2-3|TRBD1|TRBV11-2
CASSRDRPTDTQYF
TGTGCCAGCAGCAGGGACAGACCCACAGATACGCAGTATTTT
>TRBJ2-5|NA|TRBV5-4
CASSLGTWQETQYF
TGTGCCAGCAGCCTAGGGACATGGCAAGAGACCCAGTACTTC
>TRBJ2-2|TRBD2|TRBV7-3
CASSLLGGTNTGELFF
TGTGCCAGCAGCTTATTGGGGGGGACTAACACCGGGGAGCTGTTTTTT
>TRBJ1-2|NA|TRBV7-9
CASSSTPTAAYGYTF
TGTGCCAGCAGCTCGACGCCGACAGCCGCCTATGGCTACACCTTC
>TRBJ1-2|NA|TRBV19
CASSIDPGNYGYTF
TGTGCCAGTAGTATAGATCCGGGTAACTATGGCTACACCTTC
>TRBJ1-6|TRBD1|TRBV7-9
CASSSGQGARGSYNSPLHF
TGTGCCAGCAGCTCCGGACAGGGGGCTAGGGGCTCCTATAATTCACCCCTCCACTTT
>TRBJ2-6|TRBD2|TRBV14
CASSPLAGGANVLTF
TGTGCCAGCAGCCCGCTAGCGGGTGGGGCCAACGTCCTGACTTTC
>TRBJ2-1|TRBD2|TRBV4-1
CASSQPIRTSGNEQFF
TGCGCCAGCAGCCAACCCATAAGGACTAGCGGCAATGAGCAGTTCTTC
>TRBJ2-7|TRBD1|TRBV18
CASSPQGTGGKNYEQYF
TGTGCCAGCTCACCACAGGGGACAGGGGGCAAGAACTACGAGCAGTACTTC
>TRBJ2-3|TRBD1|TRBV15
CALGQGGTDTQYF
TGTGCCCTCGGACAGGGGGGTACAGATACGCAGTATTTT
>TRBJ2-5|NA|TRBV15
CATSRAVRAETQYF
TGTGCCACCAGCAGAGCGGTCAGGGCAGAGACCCAGTACTTC
>TRBJ1-2|NA|TRBV25-1
CASSEYQRDNYGYTF
TGTGCCAGCAGTGAATATCAGCGGGATAACTATGGCTACACCTTC
>TRBJ1-4|NA|TRBV5-1
CASSLGQGDEKLFF
TGCGCCAGCAGCTTGGGGCAGGGTGACGAAAAACTGTTTTTT
>TRBJ2-5|TRBD2|TRBV6-6
CASTNGPGEGEETQYF
TGTGCCAGCACCAACGGACCGGGGGAGGGCGAAGAGACCCAGTACTTC
>TRBJ1-1|TRBD1|TRBV18
CASSPGGQGNTEAFF
TGTGCCAGCTCACCAGGGGGACAGGGAAACACTGAAGCTTTCTTT
>TRBJ1-2|NA|TRBV4-2
CASRINRDGYTF
TGTGCCAGCAGGATTAACAGGGATGGCTACACCTTC